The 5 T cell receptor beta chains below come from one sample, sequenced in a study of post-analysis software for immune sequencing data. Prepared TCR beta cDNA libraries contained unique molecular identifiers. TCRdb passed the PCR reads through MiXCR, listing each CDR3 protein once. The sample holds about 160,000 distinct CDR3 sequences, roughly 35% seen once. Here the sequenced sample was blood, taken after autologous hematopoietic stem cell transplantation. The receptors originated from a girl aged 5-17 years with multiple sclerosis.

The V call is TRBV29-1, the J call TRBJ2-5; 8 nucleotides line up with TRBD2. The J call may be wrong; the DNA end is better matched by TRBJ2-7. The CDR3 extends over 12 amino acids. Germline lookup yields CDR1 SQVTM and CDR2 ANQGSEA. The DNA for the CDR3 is TGCAGCATTGGGACTAGGATTGACGAGCAGTACTTC. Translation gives CSIGTRIDEQYF.

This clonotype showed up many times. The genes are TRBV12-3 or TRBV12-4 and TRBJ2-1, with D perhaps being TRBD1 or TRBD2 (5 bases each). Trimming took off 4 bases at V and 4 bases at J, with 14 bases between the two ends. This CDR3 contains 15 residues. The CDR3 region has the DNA TGTGCCAGCAGTTGGGCCGGGACCCCGTACAATGAGCAGTTCTTC. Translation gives CASSWAGTPYNEQFF.

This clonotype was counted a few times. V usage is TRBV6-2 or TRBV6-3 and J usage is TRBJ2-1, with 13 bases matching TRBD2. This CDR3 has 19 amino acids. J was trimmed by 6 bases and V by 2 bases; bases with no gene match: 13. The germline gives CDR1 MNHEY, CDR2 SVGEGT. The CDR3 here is CASSYGGGWTSGSANEQFF. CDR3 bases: TGTGCCAGCAGTTACGGCGGCGGCTGGACTAGCGGGAGTGCCAATGAGCAGTTCTTC.

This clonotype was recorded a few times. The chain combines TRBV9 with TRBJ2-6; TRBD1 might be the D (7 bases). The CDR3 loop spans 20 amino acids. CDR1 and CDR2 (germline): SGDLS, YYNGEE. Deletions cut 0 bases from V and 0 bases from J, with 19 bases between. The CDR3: CASSVALSGDRASGANVLTF. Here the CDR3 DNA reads TGTGCCAGCAGCGTAGCGCTCTCGGGGGACAGAGCCTCTGGGGCCAACGTCCTGACTTTC.

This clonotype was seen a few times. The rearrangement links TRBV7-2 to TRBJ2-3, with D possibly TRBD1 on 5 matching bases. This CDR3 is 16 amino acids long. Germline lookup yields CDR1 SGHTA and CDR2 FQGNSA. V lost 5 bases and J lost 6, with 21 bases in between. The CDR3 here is CASSPRSSGRVDTQYF. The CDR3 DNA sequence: TGTGCCAGCAGCCCCCGAAGTTCAGGGCGTGTGGATACGCAGTATTTT.